This T cell receptor (beta chain) stems from a study of cytomegalovirus exposure and HLA in healthy donors. This CDR3 contains 14 residues. Trimming cost V 7 bases and J 4 bases; bases outside gene matches: 4. Germline values: CDR1 SNHLY, CDR2 FYNNEI. PCR primers comprised 60 Vbeta and 13 Jbeta primers. Some clones are missing from TCRdb's copy, which holds only in-frame ones; the method was immunoSEQ multiplex PCR. Among 90,000 to 110,000 clones listed, roughly 76% were seen once. A note on this clone: The antigen is not known.

Study-wide results and caveats: Later on, an analysis tied 15,000 to 20,000 TCR beta sequences to HLA alleles at 0.05 false discovery rate. Later on, a genetic analysis was performed. It linked a missense variant in DCLRE1C with V- and J-gene trimming of TCR beta.

The TCR sequence derives from a woman between 45 and 60 years old in good health and CMV-seropositive. The sequenced sample was PBMCs. V is TRBV2 and J is TRBJ1-6, with 7 bases fitting TRBD1. The CDR3 here is CASKGARYNSPLHF. In DNA, the CDR3 is TGTGCCAGCAAGGGGGCCCGGTATAATTCACCCCTCCACTTT. The full variable domain, with the rest looked up from reference TRBV2 and TRBJ1-6, is EPEVTQTPSHQVTQMGQEVILRCVPISNHLYFYWYRQILGQKVEFLVSFYNNEISEKSEIFDDQFSVERPDGSNFTLKIRSTKLEDSAMYFCASKGARYNSPLHFGNGTRLTVT.